The entry that follows covers one T cell receptor beta chain sequence. Its antigen remains unidentified. The CDR3 totals 14 residues. Germline V gene data show CDR1 as SGHRS and CDR2 as YFSETQ. The trim removed 4 bases at V and 5 bases at J, leaving 5 bases unmatched. These data come from a study of shared clonotypes between healthy human individuals. Across the whole study: A couple of women and a few men aged 18 to 49 made up the donors.

Study-wide results and limits: Naive subsets, compared against memory subsets, generally had larger estimated richness values.

The assay used deep level. In the study's own analysis: Junction-only immunoSEQ data arrived without quality scores, meaning filtering differed. Sequencing used immunoSEQ multiplex PCR; TCRdb keeps in-frame clones, though not all of them. V, J and clone size were drawn from that table, and D and trimming were deduced from the DNA. In the table there are approximately 1,500,000 clones, 95% to 99% of which are singletons. The rearrangement joins TRBV5-1 to TRBJ1-2, with 10 positions matching TRBD1. The TCR comes from a man aged 25-45 years in good health. Sequenced material: naive CD4+ T cells sorted from blood. Subset of the sample: CD45RA+ positively selected. The CDR3 sequence is CASSGRQGAYGYTF. The CDR3 nucleotides are TGCGCCAGCAGCGGGAGACAGGGGGCTTATGGCTACACCTTC.